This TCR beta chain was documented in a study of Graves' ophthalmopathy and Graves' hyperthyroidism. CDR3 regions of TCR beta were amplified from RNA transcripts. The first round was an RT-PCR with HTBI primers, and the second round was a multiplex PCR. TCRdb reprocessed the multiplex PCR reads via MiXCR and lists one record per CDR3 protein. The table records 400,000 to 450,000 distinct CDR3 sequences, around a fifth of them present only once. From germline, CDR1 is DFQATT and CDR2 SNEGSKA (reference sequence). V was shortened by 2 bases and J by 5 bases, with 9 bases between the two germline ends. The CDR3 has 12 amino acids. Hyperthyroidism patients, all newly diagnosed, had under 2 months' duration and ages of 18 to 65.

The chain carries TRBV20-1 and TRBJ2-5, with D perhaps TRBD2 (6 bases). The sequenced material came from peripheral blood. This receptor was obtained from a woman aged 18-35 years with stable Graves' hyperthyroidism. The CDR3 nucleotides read TGCAGTGCTAGATATGGAGGGGAGACCCAGTACTTC. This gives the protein CSARYGGETQYF.